Listed below are T cell receptor beta chains from one sample, sequenced in a study of shared clonotypes between healthy human individuals. Profiled with immunoSEQ multiplex PCR; TCRdb holds only in-frame clones, not every one. The data show 85,000 to 100,000 clones, around 67% seen once. Sequenced input: memory CD8+ T cells sorted from blood. The source of these receptors is a man aged 25 to 40 in good health. CDR3s include the opening cysteine and the closing phenylalanine or tryptophan. The order of the fields is V gene, D gene, J gene, clone size, CDR3 protein, CDR3 DNA. A D gene is named only where the DNA matches it firmly. A row's size may be missing; if present it is once, few, many or a size class.

TRBV7-9,.,TRBJ2-7,.,CASSERTRRQYF,TGTGCCAGCAGCGAGCGGACGCGGCGGCAGTACTTC
TRBV27,TRBD2,TRBJ2-1,few,CASSSTGTSTHEQFF,TGTGCCAGCAGTTCTACCGGGACTAGCACCCATGAGCAGTTCTTC
TRBV27,TRBD2,TRBJ2-1,few,CASSLGVTGGDEQFF,TGTGCCAGCAGTTTAGGTGTCACGGGGGGTGATGAGCAGTTCTTC
TRBV4-3,.,TRBJ1-1,.,CASSQGWDLAGTEAFF,TGCGCCAGCAGCCAAGGGTGGGACTTGGCGGGGACTGAAGCTTTCTTT
TRBV5-6,.,TRBJ1-4,.,CASSIDTNEKLFF,TGTGCCAGCAGCATTGACACTAATGAAAAACTGTTTTTT
TRBV7-8,.,TRBJ2-1,.,CASSPPTGMDEQFF,TGTGCCAGCAGCCCCCCGACGGGGATGGATGAGCAGTTCTTC
TRBV4-3,TRBD2,TRBJ2-1,.,CASSQDTSGGNNEQFF,TGCGCCAGCAGCCAAGATACCAGCGGGGGGAACAATGAGCAGTTCTTC
TRBV11-2,TRBD2,TRBJ2-1,once,CASSPGLAGAFHRYNEQFF,TGTGCCAGCAGCCCGGGACTAGCGGGAGCCTTTCATAGGTACAATGAGCAGTTCTTC
TRBV5-1,.,TRBJ2-1,.,CASSLFSSTADEQFF,TGCGCCAGCAGCTTGTTTTCTAGCACTGCCGATGAGCAGTTCTTC
TRBV5-6,.,TRBJ2-3,.,CASSLIEATDTQYF,TGTGCCAGCAGCTTGATCGAGGCCACAGATACGCAGTATTTT
TRBV2,TRBD1,TRBJ2-1,.,CASTGQGATYNEQFF,TGTGCCAGCACCGGACAGGGCGCTACATACAATGAGCAGTTCTTC
TRBV2,.,TRBJ1-4,few,CASSESDQLFF,TGTGCCAGCAGTGAGAGCGACCAACTGTTTTTT
TRBV14,TRBD2,TRBJ2-1,few,CASSQVRTSGRPILYNEQFF,TGTGCCAGCAGCCAAGTCCGGACTAGCGGGAGGCCTATACTCTACAATGAGCAGTTCTTC
TRBV5-4,.,TRBJ2-1,.,CASRLGGGRGEQFF,TGTGCCAGCAGGTTAGGGGGGGGGCGAGGGGAGCAGTTCTTC
TRBV4-3,TRBD2,TRBJ2-2,.,CASSQEGVAGVLGELFF,TGCGCCAGCAGCCAAGAAGGGGTAGCGGGAGTTCTCGGGGAGCTGTTTTTT
TRBV18,.,TRBJ2-3,.,CASSPDSTDTQYF,TGTGCCAGCTCACCCGATTCCACAGATACGCAGTATTTT
TRBV6-4,.,TRBJ2-3,once,CASSAWDRSDTQYF,TGTGCCAGCAGTGCCTGGGACCGTTCAGATACGCAGTATTTT
TRBV18,TRBD1,TRBJ1-2,few,CASSPLDRNYGYTF,TGTGCCAGCTCACCCTTGGACAGGAACTATGGCTACACCTTC
TRBV10-1,TRBD1,TRBJ1-2,.,CASSESTGAGYTF,TGCGCCAGCAGTGAGTCAACAGGGGCTGGCTACACCTTC
TRBV4-3,.,TRBJ2-1,.,CASSREAYAEQFF,TGCGCCAGCAGCCGAGAGGCGTACGCTGAGCAGTTCTTC
TRBV5-1,TRBD1,TRBJ1-1,.,CASSLARQGMNTEAFF,TGCGCCAGCAGCCTTGCCCGACAGGGAATGAACACTGAAGCTTTCTTT
TRBV9,.,TRBJ2-2,few,CASSVTWGRVAGELFF,TGTGCCAGCAGCGTAACTTGGGGGAGAGTCGCCGGGGAGCTGTTTTTT
TRBV14,TRBD2,TRBJ2-3,few,CASSQAPGGSGRETYTQYF,TGTGCCAGCAGCCAAGCCCCTGGGGGAAGCGGGAGAGAGACCTATACGCAGTATTTT
TRBV28,TRBD2,TRBJ2-1,.,CASSYPGNEAGTSYNEQFF,TGTGCCAGCAGTTACCCGGGAAATGAAGCGGGAACCTCCTACAATGAGCAGTTCTTC
TRBV6-5,TRBD1,TRBJ2-1,.,CASSRWTGSEQFF,TGTGCCAGCAGCAGATGGACAGGGTCTGAGCAGTTCTTC
TRBV15,.,TRBJ1-1,.,CATSRGSSLTGITEAFF,TGTGCCACCAGCAGAGGTTCGAGTCTTACAGGGATCACTGAAGCTTTCTTT
TRBV6-1,.,TRBJ1-2,many,CASVEAYGYTF,TGTGCCAGTGTAGAAGCTTATGGCTACACCTTC
TRBV7-8,TRBD1,TRBJ1-2,.,CASSPRTGTGYGYTF,TGTGCCAGCAGCCCCCGGACAGGGACGGGCTATGGCTACACCTTC
TRBV6-1,TRBD1,TRBJ1-5,once,CASTKGQGAGQPQHF,TGTGCCAGCACCAAAGGACAGGGGGCCGGGCAGCCCCAGCATTTT
TRBV6-1,TRBD2,TRBJ2-1,many,CASHLGGPGNEQFF,TGTGCCAGCCACCTGGGAGGGCCTGGGAATGAGCAGTTCTTC
TRBV7-3,TRBD1,TRBJ2-1,once,CASSPGQVGSLRNEQFF,TGTGCCAGCAGCCCTGGACAGGTGGGTTCGCTAAGGAATGAGCAGTTCTTC
TRBV19,TRBD2,TRBJ2-1,.,CASSIGSGANNEQFF,TGTGCCAGTAGTATTGGTAGCGGGGCCAACAATGAGCAGTTCTTC
TRBV6-4,TRBD1,TRBJ2-1,few,CASSPGQGYNEQFF,TGTGCCAGCAGTCCGGGACAGGGGTACAATGAGCAGTTCTTC
TRBV7-8,.,TRBJ2-3,.,CASSYGTTDTQYF,TGTGCCAGCAGCTACGGGACAACAGATACGCAGTATTTT
TRBV10-3,.,TRBJ1-1,.,CAISVWGYTEAFF,TGTGCCATCAGTGTGTGGGGATACACTGAAGCTTTCTTT
TRBV6-5,.,TRBJ2-7,.,CASSSTVGGYEQYF,TGTGCCAGCAGTTCGACTGTTGGTGGTTACGAGCAGTACTTC
TRBV19,.,TRBJ1-2,.,CASSRSGTDYGYTF,TGTGCCAGTAGCCGCTCCGGGACGGACTATGGCTACACCTTC
TRBV11-2,.,TRBJ2-2,.,CASSPTRNTGELFF,TGTGCCAGCAGCCCGACAAGAAACACCGGGGAGCTGTTTTTT
TRBV25-1,.,TRBJ1-3,.,CASSEKTDPQNTIYF,TGTGCCAGCAGTGAAAAGACGGATCCGCAGAACACCATATATTTT
TRBV29-1,.,TRBJ2-5,.,CSVPGPVQETQYF,TGCAGCGTTCCGGGCCCTGTACAAGAGACCCAGTACTTC
TRBV4-1,TRBD2,TRBJ2-7,.,CASSPQGGAAGAPYEQYF,TGCGCCAGCAGCCCCCAAGGAGGGGCAGCGGGAGCCCCCTACGAGCAGTACTTC
TRBV9,TRBD1,TRBJ2-7,.,CASSAIGQARRREQYF,TGTGCCAGCAGCGCCATCGGACAGGCTCGAAGGCGCGAGCAGTACTTC